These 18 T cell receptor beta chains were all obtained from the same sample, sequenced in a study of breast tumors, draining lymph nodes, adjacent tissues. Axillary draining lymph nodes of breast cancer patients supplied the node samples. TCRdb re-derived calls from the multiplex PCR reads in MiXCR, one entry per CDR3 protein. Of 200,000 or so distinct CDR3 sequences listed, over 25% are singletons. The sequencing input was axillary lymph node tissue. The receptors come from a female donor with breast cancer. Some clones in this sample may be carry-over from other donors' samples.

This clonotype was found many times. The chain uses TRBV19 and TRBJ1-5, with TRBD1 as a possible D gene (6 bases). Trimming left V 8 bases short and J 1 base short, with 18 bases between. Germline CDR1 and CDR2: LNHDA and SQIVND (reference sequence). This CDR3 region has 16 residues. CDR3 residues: CASGKGGPQSNQPQHF. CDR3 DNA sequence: TGTGCCAGTGGGAAGGGGGGGCCCCAAAGCAATCAGCCCCAGCATTTT.

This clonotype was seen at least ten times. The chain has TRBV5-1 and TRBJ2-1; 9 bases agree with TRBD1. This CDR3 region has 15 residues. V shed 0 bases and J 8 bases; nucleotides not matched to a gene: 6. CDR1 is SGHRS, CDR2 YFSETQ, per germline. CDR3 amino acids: CASSLEGQGIDEQFF. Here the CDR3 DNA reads TGCGCCAGCAGCTTGGAGGGACAGGGCATCGATGAGCAGTTCTTC.

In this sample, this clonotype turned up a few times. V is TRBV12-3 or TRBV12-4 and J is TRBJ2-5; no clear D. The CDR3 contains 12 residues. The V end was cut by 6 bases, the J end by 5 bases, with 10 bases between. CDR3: CASSRAWETQYF. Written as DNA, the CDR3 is TGTGCCAGCAGCCGGGCTTGGGAGACCCAGTACTTC.

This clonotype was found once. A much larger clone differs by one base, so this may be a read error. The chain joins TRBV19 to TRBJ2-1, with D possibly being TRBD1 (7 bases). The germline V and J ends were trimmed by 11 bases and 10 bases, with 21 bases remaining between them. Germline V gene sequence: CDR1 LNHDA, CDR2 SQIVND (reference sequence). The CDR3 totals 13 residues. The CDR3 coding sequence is TGTGCCGGCAGCAGGGGGGAAGCGGACGAGCAGTTCTTC. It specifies CAGSRGEADEQFF.

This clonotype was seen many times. The CDR3 sequence: CASTRQGYDQETQYF. CDR3 nucleotide sequence: TGTGCCAGCACTCGACAGGGTTACGACCAAGAGACCCAGTACTTC. V usage is TRBV6-7 and J usage is TRBJ2-5; 7 nucleotides agree with TRBD1. TRBV6-7 is an ORF for which the function is uncertain. The junction had 8 bases not matched to a gene; V was cut back by 7 bases and J by 0 bases. This CDR3 spans 15 amino acids.

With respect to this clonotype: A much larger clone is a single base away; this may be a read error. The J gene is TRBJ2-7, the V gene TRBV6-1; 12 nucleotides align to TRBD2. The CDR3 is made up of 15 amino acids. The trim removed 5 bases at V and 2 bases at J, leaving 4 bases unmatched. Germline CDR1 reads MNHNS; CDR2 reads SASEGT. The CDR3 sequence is CASSRGLAGPYEQYF. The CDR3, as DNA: TGTGCCAGCAGTCGGGGACTAGCGGGCCCCTACGAGCAGTACTTC.

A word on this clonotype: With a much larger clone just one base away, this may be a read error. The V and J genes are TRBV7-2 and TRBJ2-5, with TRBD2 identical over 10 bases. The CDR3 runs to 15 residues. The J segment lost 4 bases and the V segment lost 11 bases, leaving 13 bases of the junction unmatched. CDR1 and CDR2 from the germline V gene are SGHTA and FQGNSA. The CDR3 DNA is TGTGCCGGCACGAACCTAGCGGGAGAAAGAGAGACCCAGTACTTC. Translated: CAGTNLAGERETQYF.

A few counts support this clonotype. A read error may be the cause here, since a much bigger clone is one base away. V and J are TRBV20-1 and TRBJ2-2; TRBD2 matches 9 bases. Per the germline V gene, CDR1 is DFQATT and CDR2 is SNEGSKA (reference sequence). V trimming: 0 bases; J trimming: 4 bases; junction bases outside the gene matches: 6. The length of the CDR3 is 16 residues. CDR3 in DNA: TGCAGTGCTAGAGATCGGCTAGCGGGGACCACCGGGGAGCTGTTTTTT. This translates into CSARDRLAGTTGELFF.

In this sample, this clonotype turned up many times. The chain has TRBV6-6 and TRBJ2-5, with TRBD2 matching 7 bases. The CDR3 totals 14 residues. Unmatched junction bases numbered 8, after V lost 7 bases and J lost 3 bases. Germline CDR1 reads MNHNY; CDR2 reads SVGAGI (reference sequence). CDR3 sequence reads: CASNHPGREETQYF. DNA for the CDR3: TGTGCCAGCAATCACCCAGGGAGGGAAGAGACCCAGTACTTC.

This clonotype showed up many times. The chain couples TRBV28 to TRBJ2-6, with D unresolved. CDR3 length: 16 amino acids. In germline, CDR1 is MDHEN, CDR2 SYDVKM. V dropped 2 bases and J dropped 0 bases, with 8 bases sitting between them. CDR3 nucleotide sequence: TGTGCCAGCAGTTTAGTGGGCAGCTCTGGGGCCAACGTCCTGACTTTC. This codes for CASSLVGSSGANVLTF.

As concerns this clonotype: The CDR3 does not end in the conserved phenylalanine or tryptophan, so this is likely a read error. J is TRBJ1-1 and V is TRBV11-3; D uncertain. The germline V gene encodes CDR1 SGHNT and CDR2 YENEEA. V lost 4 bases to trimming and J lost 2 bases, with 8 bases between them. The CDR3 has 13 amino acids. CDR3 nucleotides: TGTGCCAGCAGCTCCGACGTCAACACTGAAGCTTTCCTT. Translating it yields CASSSDVNTEAFL.

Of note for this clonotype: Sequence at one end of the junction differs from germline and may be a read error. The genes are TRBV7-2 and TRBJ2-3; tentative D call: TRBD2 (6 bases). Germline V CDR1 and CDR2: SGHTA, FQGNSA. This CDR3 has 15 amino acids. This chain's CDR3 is CASSLGAGGPDTQDF. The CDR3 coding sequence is TGTGCCAGCAGCTTAGGAGCCGGGGGACCAGATACGCAGGATTTT.

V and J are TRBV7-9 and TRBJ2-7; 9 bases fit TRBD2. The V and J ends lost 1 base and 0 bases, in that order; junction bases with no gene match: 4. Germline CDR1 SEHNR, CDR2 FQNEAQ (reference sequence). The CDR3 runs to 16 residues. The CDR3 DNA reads TGTGCCAGCAGCTTAGGACTAGCGGAAAACTCCTACGAGCAGTACTTC. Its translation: CASSLGLAENSYEQYF.

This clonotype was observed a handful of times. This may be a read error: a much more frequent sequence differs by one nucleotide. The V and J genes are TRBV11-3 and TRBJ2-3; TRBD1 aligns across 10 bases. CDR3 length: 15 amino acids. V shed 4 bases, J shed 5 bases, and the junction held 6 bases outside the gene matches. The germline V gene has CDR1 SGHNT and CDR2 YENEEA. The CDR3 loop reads CASSSRQGAIDTQYF. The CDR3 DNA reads TGTGCCAGCAGCTCCCGACAGGGGGCAATAGATACGCAGTATTTT.

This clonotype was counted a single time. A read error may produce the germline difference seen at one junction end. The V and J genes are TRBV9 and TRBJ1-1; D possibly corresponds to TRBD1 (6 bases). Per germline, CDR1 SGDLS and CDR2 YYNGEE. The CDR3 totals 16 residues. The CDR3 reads CASTRPLQGENAEAFF. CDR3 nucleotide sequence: TGTGCCAGCACCCGACCTTTACAGGGAGAGAACGCTGAAGCTTTCTTT.

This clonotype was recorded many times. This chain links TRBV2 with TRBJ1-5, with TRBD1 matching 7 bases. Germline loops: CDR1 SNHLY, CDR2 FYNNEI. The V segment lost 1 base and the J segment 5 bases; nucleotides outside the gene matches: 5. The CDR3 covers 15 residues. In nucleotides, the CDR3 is TGTGCCAGCAGTGAAGTAAGGGGGCTGGATCAGCCCCAGCATTTT. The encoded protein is CASSEVRGLDQPQHF.

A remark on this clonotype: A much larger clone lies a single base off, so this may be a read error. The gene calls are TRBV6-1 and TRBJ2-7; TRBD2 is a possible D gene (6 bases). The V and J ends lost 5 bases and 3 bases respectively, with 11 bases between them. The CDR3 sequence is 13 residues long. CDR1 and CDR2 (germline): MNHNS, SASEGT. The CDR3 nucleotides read TGTGCCAGCAGTCAAGGGACTGGCTACGAGCAGTACTTC. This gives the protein CASSQGTGYEQYF.

The CDR3, as DNA: TGTGCCAGCAGCTTATATTCCCTGAACACTGAAGCTTTCTTT. The encoded protein is CASSLYSLNTEAFF. This chain links TRBV7-9 with TRBJ1-1, with no clear D. CDR3 length: 14 amino acids. CDR1 is SEHNR and CDR2 is FQNEAQ in the germline V gene (reference sequence). The V end was cut by 2 bases, the J end by 0 bases, with 7 bases between.